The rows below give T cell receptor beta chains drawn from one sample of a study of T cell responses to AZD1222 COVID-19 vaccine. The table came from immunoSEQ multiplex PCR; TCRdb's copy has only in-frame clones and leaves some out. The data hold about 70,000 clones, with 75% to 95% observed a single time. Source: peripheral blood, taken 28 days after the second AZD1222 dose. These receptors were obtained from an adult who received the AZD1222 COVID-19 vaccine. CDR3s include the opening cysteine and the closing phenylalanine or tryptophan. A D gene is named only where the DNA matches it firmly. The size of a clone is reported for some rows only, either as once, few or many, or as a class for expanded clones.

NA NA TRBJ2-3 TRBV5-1 CASSLVADTQYF TGCGCCAGCAGCTTAGTCGCAGATACGCAGTATTTT
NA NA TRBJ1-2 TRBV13 CASSLRSDYGYTF TGTGCCAGCAGCTTAAGGTCGGACTATGGCTACACCTTC
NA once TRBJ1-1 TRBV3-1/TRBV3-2 CASSQIIRTENTEAFF TGTGCCAGCAGCCAGATTATAAGGACAGAGAACACTGAAGCTTTCTTT
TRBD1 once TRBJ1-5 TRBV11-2 CASSLGGQGIDQPQHF TGTGCCAGCAGCTTGGGTGGACAGGGGATCGATCAGCCCCAGCATTTT
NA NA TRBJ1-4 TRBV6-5 CASAAGEGEKLFF TGTGCCAGCGCGGCAGGGGAGGGTGAAAAACTGTTTTTT
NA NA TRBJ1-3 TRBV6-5 CASSYSNDRGGNTIYF TGTGCCAGCAGTTACTCTAATGACAGAGGGGGAAACACCATATATTTT
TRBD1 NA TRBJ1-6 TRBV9 CASSVAGGGAPLHF TGTGCCAGCAGCGTAGCAGGGGGGGGTGCACCCCTCCACTTT
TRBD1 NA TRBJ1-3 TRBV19 CASRTGHSGNTIYF TGTGCCAGCCGGACAGGCCACTCTGGAAACACCATATATTTT
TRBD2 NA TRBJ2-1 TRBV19 CASSSHLSGGPYNEQFF TGTGCCAGTAGTTCGCACCTTAGCGGGGGTCCCTACAATGAGCAGTTCTTC
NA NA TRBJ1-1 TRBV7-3 CASSIGAGMNTEAFF TGTGCCAGCAGCATCGGTGCCGGCATGAACACTGAAGCTTTCTTT
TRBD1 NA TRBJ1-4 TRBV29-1 CSVSLDRGLFF TGCAGCGTTTCATTGGACAGGGGCCTGTTTTTT
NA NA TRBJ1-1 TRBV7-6 CASSLSPNEQGRNTEAFF TGTGCCAGCAGCTTATCACCAAATGAACAGGGACGGAACACTGAAGCTTTCTTT
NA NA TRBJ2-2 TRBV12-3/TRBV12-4 CASSLGGPGELFF TGTGCCAGCAGTTTAGGAGGTCCCGGGGAGCTGTTTTTT
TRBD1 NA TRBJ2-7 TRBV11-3 CASSSGTGGSRYEQYF TGTGCCAGCAGCTCAGGGACAGGCGGCTCACGCTACGAGCAGTACTTC
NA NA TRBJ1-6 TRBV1 CTSSQEDAGPYNSPLHF TGCACCAGCAGCCAAGAAGACGCAGGGCCGTATAATTCACCCCTCCACTTT